This is a list of T cell receptor beta chains from one sample in a study of T cells in tumors and immune-related adverse events. Some clones are missing from TCRdb's copy, which holds only in-frame ones; the method was immunoSEQ multiplex PCR. The sample shows about 22,000 clones, about nine tenths of them seen only once. Sample: lymph node tissue, taken from a patient treated with anti-PD-1 therapy. Receptors originate from a female donor with metastatic renal cell carcinoma. CDR3s leave out the opening cysteine and the closing phenylalanine or tryptophan. Rows give clone size only sometimes, using once, few, many, or a class for an expanded clone.

-	TRBJ2-5	TRBV11-2	11	ASSFEVVGTQY
-	TRBJ1-1	TRBV6-6	10	ASSYGQNEAF
-	TRBJ2-1	TRBV14	15	ASSLRGRTGKDNEQF
once	TRBJ1-2	TRBV19	11	ASSALGNYGYT
-	TRBJ1-1	TRBV6-1	11	ASSIQGNTEAF
-	TRBJ1-1	TRBV27	13	ASSLYGAVGTEAF
-	TRBJ2-7	TRBV28	13	ASSLSASGTYEQY
-	TRBJ1-4	TRBV5-6	12	ASSLSTGPEKLF
once	TRBJ2-7	TRBV4-1	15	ASSQERRAGGSYEQY
-	TRBJ2-2	TRBV7-9	11	ASRRTGAGELF
-	TRBJ1-1	TRBV18	12	ASSLGTANTEAF
-	TRBJ1-5	TRBV2	10	ASSGNNQPQH
-	TRBJ2-6	TRBV7-6	14	ASSPARNSGANVLT
-	TRBJ1-1	TRBV6-5	11	ASSYRMNTEAF
-	TRBJ2-7	TRBV15	14	ATSRDRRFSSYEQY
once	TRBJ2-3	TRBV7-2	15	ASSHRLGVRSPDTQY
-	TRBJ2-7	TRBV19	11	ASSIDGNYEQY
-	TRBJ1-1	TRBV10-1	12	ASSLGTGITEAF
-	TRBJ1-5	TRBV11-2	11	ASSRTQGQPQH
-	TRBJ1-1	TRBV6-1	10	ASRIMNTEAF
-	TRBJ2-1	TRBV15	13	ATSRDGAEYNEQF
-	TRBJ2-3	TRBV28	13	ASSLVDRLHRTQY
-	TRBJ2-1	TRBV18	9	ASSPLNEQF
-	TRBJ1-3	TRBV6-5	12	ASSTGTSGNTIY
once	TRBJ1-4	TRBV21-1	15	ASSKALFMRVGEKLF
-	TRBJ2-5	TRBV2	12	ASSEARRGETQY
-	TRBJ2-7	TRBV5-6	12	ASSPGVGAYEQY
-	TRBJ1-2	TRBV7-9	14	ASSQLTTGNNYGYT
-	TRBJ1-2	TRBV7-9	13	ASSLDSGLYRGYT
-	TRBJ2-7	TRBV11-3	10	ASSFGLYEQY
once	TRBJ2-3	TRBV6-6	13	ASSWGGTSTDTQY
-	TRBJ2-7	TRBV27	12	ASSLSSPSYEQY
-	TRBJ2-5	TRBV11-2	13	ASSLLRGRQETQY
-	TRBJ2-1	TRBV5-1	14	ASSLTGDRTYNEQF
-	TRBJ1-3	TRBV7-2	13	ASSLAPASGNTIY
once	TRBJ2-1	TRBV9	11	ASSAPLYNEQF
-	TRBJ1-2	TRBV10-3	11	AISERGVGGYT
-	TRBJ1-1	TRBV18	13	ASSPSGRAGTEAF
-	TRBJ1-5	TRBV4-1	12	ASSLRDNNQPQH
-	TRBJ2-3	TRBV7-6	16	ASSLGGYGTGGGDTQY
-	TRBJ1-5	TRBV4-1	15	ASSQDPFGQGNQPQH
-	TRBJ1-1	TRBV4-1	13	ASSQAHSQNTEAF
-	TRBJ2-7	TRBV11-3	16	ASRERVRPGTNSYEQY
-	TRBJ1-2	TRBV19	13	ASSSRQGIAMGYT
-	TRBJ2-2	TRBV4-2	16	ASSQEPGQAANTGELF
once	TRBJ2-5	TRBV4-1	14	ASSRQTSGYQETQY
-	TRBJ2-4	TRBV5-6	13	ASSWVSAAKNIQY
-	TRBJ2-5	TRBV5-8	14	ASSLGGTVIQETQY
-	TRBJ1-2	TRBV4-2	17	ASSQGQGVPPRGAYGYT
-	TRBJ1-3	TRBV14	13	ASSQDLGVGNTIY
-	TRBJ2-2	TRBV7-2	14	ASSLFLAGYYGELF
-	TRBJ2-5	TRBV18	12	ASSARYSQETQY
once	TRBJ2-3	TRBV7-8	14	ASIQLAGSSTDTQY
once	TRBJ2-3	TRBV4-1	15	ASSQRRGGGTTDTQY
-	TRBJ1-2	TRBV20-1	9	STSTPGGYT
-	TRBJ1-1	TRBV23-1	12	ASSQPGYSTEAF
once	TRBJ2-7	TRBV7-8	15	ASSLRSPGRKGDEQY
-	TRBJ2-3	TRBV6-5	11	ASSKAGTDTQY
-	TRBJ1-2	TRBV6-5	14	ASSYSDGVLWSGYT